This T cell receptor beta chain is drawn from a study of T cell repertoires in cytomegalovirus infection. Background on the study: CMV infection and matching HLA type were both indicated by public TCR beta signatures. General study results and limits: Carriage of CMV together with the relevant HLA was identifiable through cumulative public TCR beta family frequency.

Note on this clonotype: Its antigen remains unidentified.

The CDR3 has 13 residues. Germline V gene sequence: CDR1 SEHNR, CDR2 FQNEAQ (reference sequence). The V end lost 1 base, the J end lost 7 bases, and 10 bases lay between the germline ends. TCRdb passed the reads through MiXCR, listing each CDR3 protein once. The sample yields tens of thousands of distinct CDR3 sequences, around 21% seen once. The sequencing here drew on CD8+ T cells from cultured PBMCs, taken from culture after CMV antigen stimulation. This clonotype was obtained from a human donor in good health (CMV status not recorded). Some clones in this sample may be carry-over from other donors' samples. The rearrangement uses TRBV7-9 and TRBJ1-1; D unresolved. CDR3: CASSLGGAFEAFF. DNA for the CDR3: TGTGCCAGCAGCTTAGGGGGAGCATTTGAAGCTTTCTTT.